These T cell receptor beta chains were read from a single sample in a study of T cell repertoires in cytomegalovirus infection. TCRdb independently ran MiXCR on the reads; one entry per CDR3 protein. The sample records roughly 150,000 distinct CDR3 sequences, 23% being singletons. Sequenced material: PBMCs. The receptors shown here come from a human donor in good health (CMV status not recorded). Some clones in this sample may be carry-over from other donors' samples. The CDR3 runs from the conserved cysteine through the conserved F or W. The D gene is left open where the match is weak. Size is omitted from some rows. Given values are once, few, many or a class for expanded clones.

D	J	size	V	CDR3	DNA
NA	TRBJ2-5	many	TRBV7-8	CASSLAGARETQYF	TGTGCCAGCAGCTTAGCGGGGGCAAGGGAGACCCAGTACTTC
NA	TRBJ1-2	few	TRBV5-5	CASSPPGQTSYGYTF	TGTGCCAGCAGCCCGCCCGGACAGACATCCTATGGCTACACCTTC
NA	TRBJ2-3	NA	TRBV29-1	CSAPMSTDTQYF	TGCAGCGCCCCTATGTCCACAGATACGCAGTATTTT
NA	TRBJ2-1	few	TRBV2	CASSVGSWGEQFF	TGTGCCAGCAGTGTCGGCAGTTGGGGTGAGCAGTTCTTC
NA	TRBJ2-3	few	TRBV5-6	CASSLVGFGSSGTDTQYF	TGTGCCAGCAGCTTAGTGGGATTTGGGAGTTCGGGCACAGATACGCAGTATTTT
TRBD1	TRBJ1-1	NA	TRBV28	CASSPGTGNTEAFF	TGTGCCAGCAGTCCCGGGACAGGGAACACTGAAGCTTTCTTT
TRBD1	TRBJ2-1	few	TRBV7-9	CASSLATGLNEQFF	TGTGCCAGCAGCTTAGCGACAGGGTTGAATGAGCAGTTCTTC
TRBD1	TRBJ1-1	NA	TRBV7-2	CASSKQGASVETEAFF	TGTGCCAGCAGCAAACAGGGGGCGTCGGTGGAAACTGAAGCTTTCTTT
TRBD1	TRBJ2-4	NA	TRBV29-1	CSVIGQGVNIQYF	TGCAGCGTAATCGGACAGGGGGTGAACATTCAGTACTTC
NA	TRBJ2-1	many	TRBV7-3	CASSSQFGEYNEQFF	TGTGCCAGCAGCTCCCAGTTTGGGGAGTACAATGAGCAGTTCTTC
TRBD2	TRBJ2-3	few	TRBV7-3	CASSPSGGAGDTQYF	TGTGCCAGCAGCCCAAGCGGGGGGGCGGGAGATACGCAGTATTTT
TRBD2	TRBJ2-1	few	TRBV20-1	CSARSPGLASYNEQFF	TGCAGTGCTAGATCCCCGGGACTAGCTTCCTACAATGAGCAGTTCTTC
NA	TRBJ2-5	few	TRBV28	CASSLSRGNQETQYF	TGTGCCAGCAGTTTATCCAGGGGCAACCAAGAGACCCAGTACTTC
TRBD1	TRBJ1-4	NA	TRBV19	CASSMHRGPTNEKLFF	TGTGCCAGTAGTATGCACAGGGGACCAACTAATGAAAAACTGTTTTTT
TRBD2	TRBJ2-5	few	TRBV7-6	CASSLALGGAGETQYF	TGTGCCAGCAGCTTAGCGCTCGGGGGGGCAGGGGAGACCCAGTACTTC
TRBD1	TRBJ1-2	few	TRBV6-1	CASSSTGVYGYTF	TGTGCCAGCAGTTCGACAGGGGTCTATGGCTACACCTTC
NA	TRBJ1-5	many	TRBV7-2	CASSAQTGLNQPQHF	TGTGCCAGCAGCGCCCAAACAGGTTTAAATCAGCCCCAGCATTTT
NA	TRBJ2-3	NA	TRBV19	CASKEGPDTDTQYF	TGTGCCAGTAAGGAGGGGCCGGACACAGATACGCAGTATTTT
NA	TRBJ2-2	few	TRBV7-2	CASRVPTGELFF	TGTGCCAGCAGGGTACCCACCGGGGAGCTGTTTTTT
TRBD2	TRBJ2-1	many	TRBV11-2	CASSSEGLAGGWHEQFF	TGTGCCAGCAGCTCCGAGGGACTAGCGGGAGGGTGGCATGAGCAGTTCTTC
NA	TRBJ2-7	few	TRBV20-1	CSASGASSYEQYF	TGCAGTGCTAGTGGGGCGAGCTCCTACGAGCAGTACTTC
NA	TRBJ2-3	NA	TRBV7-9	CASSSDLLGGADTQYF	TGTGCCAGCAGCTCAGATCTATTAGGTGGTGCGGATACGCAGTATTTT
NA	TRBJ2-3	few	TRBV5-4	CASSLETTSTDTQYF	TGTGCCAGCAGCTTGGAGACAACTAGCACAGATACGCAGTATTTT
TRBD2	TRBJ2-1	few	TRBV6-2/TRBV6-3	CASRGGLAGTYNEQFF	TGTGCCAGCAGGGGGGGGCTAGCGGGAACCTACAATGAGCAGTTCTTC
TRBD1	TRBJ1-1	NA	TRBV4-3	CASSLDRGFDTEAFF	TGCGCCAGCAGCCTGGACAGGGGCTTCGACACTGAAGCTTTCTTT
NA	TRBJ2-5	NA	TRBV7-2	CASRTSAGTSETQYF	TGTGCCAGCAGGACCTCCGCAGGGACAAGCGAGACCCAGTACTTC
NA	TRBJ2-7	many	TRBV4-1	CASSQDYFGNEQYF	NA
NA	TRBJ1-2	many	TRBV7-2	CASSLARPGANYGYTF	TGTGCCAGCAGCTTAGCGAGGCCAGGGGCTAACTATGGCTACACCTTC
TRBD1	TRBJ1-2	many	TRBV27	CASRQGARDYGYTF	TGTGCCAGCAGGCAGGGGGCGCGGGACTATGGCTACACCTTC
NA	TRBJ2-7	NA	TRBV7-9	CASTAWGDEQYF	TGTGCCAGCACCGCGTGGGGCGACGAGCAGTACTTC
TRBD2	TRBJ2-2	NA	TRBV29-1	CSVLAGEGGELFF	TGCAGCGTACTAGCGGGAGAGGGCGGGGAGCTGTTTTTT
NA	TRBJ1-1	NA	TRBV12-3/TRBV12-4	CASSLVQGETEALF	TGTGCCAGCAGTTTAGTACAGGGAGAGACTGAAGCTCTCTTT
NA	TRBJ1-2	NA	TRBV7-8	CASTYLGDYGYTF	TGTGCCAGCACCTACTTGGGGGACTATGGCTACACCTTC
NA	TRBJ1-1	few	TRBV25-1	CASSDTGRTEAFF	TGTGCCAGCAGTGATACTGGGAGGACTGAAGCTTTCTTT
NA	TRBJ1-5	many	TRBV19	CATPESDPRIDSNQPQHF	TGTGCCACCCCGGAGTCAGACCCAAGGATAGATAGCAATCAGCCCCAGCATTTT
NA	TRBJ1-2	NA	TRBV29-1	CSVEPGNYGYTF	TGCAGCGTTGAGCCAGGGAACTATGGCTACACCTTC
TRBD1	TRBJ1-2	NA	TRBV5-4	CASSGTDPDGYTF	TGTGCCAGCAGCGGGACAGACCCTGATGGCTACACCTTC
TRBD2	TRBJ2-2	NA	TRBV7-2	CASSLRDYPTGELFF	TGTGCCAGCAGCCTCCGGGACTATCCCACCGGGGAGCTGTTTTTT
NA	TRBJ2-5	many	TRBV11-2	CASSYVAGTVGTQYF	TGTGCCAGCAGCTACGTCGCCGGCACGGTAGGGACCCAGTACTTC
NA	TRBJ2-2	many	TRBV12-5	CASGFLTGTLNTGELFF	TGTGCTAGTGGTTTCCTAACCGGGACTTTGAACACCGGGGAGCTGTTTTTT
NA	TRBJ1-1	NA	TRBV20-1	CSALLAGRGLNTEAFF	TGCAGTGCCCTACTGGCGGGACGTGGGTTGAACACTGAAGCTTTCTTT
TRBD1	TRBJ1-1	many	TRBV7-2	CASSLAMGQGMNTEAFF	TGTGCCAGCAGCTTAGCCATGGGACAGGGTATGAACACTGAAGCTTTCTTT
NA	TRBJ2-1	few	TRBV20-1	CSARDGTSPNNEQFF	TGCAGTGCTAGAGACGGAACTAGCCCTAACAATGAGCAGTTCTTC
NA	TRBJ2-7	few	TRBV25-1	CASSEYGLPYEQYF	TGTGCCAGCAGTGAATATGGCCTACCCTACGAGCAGTACTTC
NA	TRBJ2-2	NA	TRBV7-6	CASSPPLWVDTGELFF	TGTGCCAGCAGCCCCCCCCTTTGGGTCGACACCGGGGAGCTGTTCTTT
NA	TRBJ1-2	few	TRBV29-1	CSVGTGTNYGYTF	TGCAGCGTTGGGACGGGGACTAACTATGGCTACACCTTC
TRBD1	TRBJ1-3	many	TRBV12-3/TRBV12-4	CASSLEGTAGNTIYF	TGTGCCAGCAGTTTAGAGGGGACAGCTGGAAACACCATATATTTT
NA	TRBJ2-7	NA	TRBV20-1	CSARVQAGYEQYF	TGCAGTGCTAGAGTCCAAGCAGGGTACGAGCAGTACTTC
TRBD2	TRBJ2-7	few	TRBV7-9	CASSTSGLRGEQYF	TGTGCCAGCAGCACTAGCGGCCTTAGAGGGGAGCAGTACTTC
NA	TRBJ2-3	few	TRBV2	CASSEWKAADGDTQYF	TGTGCCAGCAGTGAATGGAAGGCAGCCGACGGCGATACGCAGTATTTT
NA	TRBJ2-7	many	TRBV7-6	CASSLAMGGLYEQYF	TGTGCCAGCAGCTTAGCGATGGGGGGCCTCTACGAGCAGTACTTC
NA	TRBJ2-5	few	TRBV4-1	CASSQVRQQETQYF	TGCGCCAGCAGCCAAGTGAGGCAGCAAGAGACCCAGTACTTC
NA	TRBJ2-5	many	TRBV7-3	CASSSGETQYF	TGTGCCAGCAGCTCCGGGGAGACCCAGTACTTC
NA	TRBJ1-2	many	TRBV7-2	CASSLAGFPGTWGYTF	TGTGCCAGCAGCTTAGCGGGTTTCCCGGGGACGTGGGGCTACACCTTC
NA	TRBJ2-1	NA	TRBV6-1	CASSDWGNEQFF	TGTGCCAGCAGTGATTGGGGCAATGAGCAGTTCTTC
NA	TRBJ2-6	many	TRBV18	CASSSQGFGANVLTF	TGTGCCAGCTCATCACAGGGTTTCGGGGCCAACGTCCTGACTTTC
NA	TRBJ1-1	NA	TRBV28	CASTVGVNTEAFF	TGTGCCAGCACAGTGGGGGTGAACACTGAAGCTTTCTTT